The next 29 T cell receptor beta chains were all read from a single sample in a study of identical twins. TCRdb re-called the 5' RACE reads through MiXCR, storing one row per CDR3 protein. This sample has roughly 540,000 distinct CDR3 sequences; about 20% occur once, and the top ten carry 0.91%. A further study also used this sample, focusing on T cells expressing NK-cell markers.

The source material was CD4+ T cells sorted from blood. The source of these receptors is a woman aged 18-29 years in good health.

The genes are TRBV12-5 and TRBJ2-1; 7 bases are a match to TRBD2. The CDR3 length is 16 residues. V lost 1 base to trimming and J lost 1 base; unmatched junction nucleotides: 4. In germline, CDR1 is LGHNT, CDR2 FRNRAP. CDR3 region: CASGLGGGWSYNEQFF. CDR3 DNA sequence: TGTGCTAGTGGTTTGGGGGGAGGGTGGTCCTACAATGAGCAGTTCTTC.

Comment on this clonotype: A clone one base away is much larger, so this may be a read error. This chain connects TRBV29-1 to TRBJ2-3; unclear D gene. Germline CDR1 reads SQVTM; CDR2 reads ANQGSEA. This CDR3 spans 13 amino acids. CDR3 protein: CSVEVQAADTRYF. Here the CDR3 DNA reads TGCAGCGTTGAAGTTCAGGCGGCGGATACGCGGTATTTT.

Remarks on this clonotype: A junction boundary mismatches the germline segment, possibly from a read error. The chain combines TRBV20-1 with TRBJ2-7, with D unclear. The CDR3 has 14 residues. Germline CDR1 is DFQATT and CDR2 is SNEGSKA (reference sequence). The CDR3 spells CSARDFASPIQMDF. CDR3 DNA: TGCAGTGCTAGAGATTTCGCAAGCCCCATTCAAATGGACTTC.

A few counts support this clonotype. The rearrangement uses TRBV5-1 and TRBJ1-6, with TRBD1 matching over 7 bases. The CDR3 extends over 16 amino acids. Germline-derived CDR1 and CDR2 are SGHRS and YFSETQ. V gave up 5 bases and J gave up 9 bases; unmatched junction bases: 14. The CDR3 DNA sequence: TGCGCCAGCAGGTACAGCACCGGGACAGAATCTTCACCCCTCCACTTT. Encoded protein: CASRYSTGTESSPLHF.

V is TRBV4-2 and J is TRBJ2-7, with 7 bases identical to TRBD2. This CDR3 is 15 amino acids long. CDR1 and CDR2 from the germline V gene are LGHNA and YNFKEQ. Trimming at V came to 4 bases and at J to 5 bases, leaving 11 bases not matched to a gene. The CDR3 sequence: CASSPEGGAGDEQYF. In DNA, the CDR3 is TGTGCCAGCAGCCCCGAGGGCGGGGCGGGGGACGAGCAGTACTTC.

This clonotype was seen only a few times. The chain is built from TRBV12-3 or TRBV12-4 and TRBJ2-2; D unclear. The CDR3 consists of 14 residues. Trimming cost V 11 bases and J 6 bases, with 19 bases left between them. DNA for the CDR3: TGTGCCGTAGGCCCGTGGGGTAACGCCGGGGAGCTGTTTTTT. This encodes CAVGPWGNAGELFF.

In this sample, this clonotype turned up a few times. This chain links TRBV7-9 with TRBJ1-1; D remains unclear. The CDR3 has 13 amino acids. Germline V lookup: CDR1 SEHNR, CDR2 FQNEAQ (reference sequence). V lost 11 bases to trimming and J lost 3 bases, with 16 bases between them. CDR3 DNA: TGTGCCGGGTCCTTCTCAAGGGACACTGAAGCTTTCTTT. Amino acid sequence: CAGSFSRDTEAFF.

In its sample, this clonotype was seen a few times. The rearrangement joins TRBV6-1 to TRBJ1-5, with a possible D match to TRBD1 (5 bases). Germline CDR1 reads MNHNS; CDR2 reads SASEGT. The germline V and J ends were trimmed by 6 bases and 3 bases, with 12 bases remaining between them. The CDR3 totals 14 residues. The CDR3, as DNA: TGTGCCAGCAGCCCCGGGACCCTCAATCAGCCCCAGCATTTT. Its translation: CASSPGTLNQPQHF.

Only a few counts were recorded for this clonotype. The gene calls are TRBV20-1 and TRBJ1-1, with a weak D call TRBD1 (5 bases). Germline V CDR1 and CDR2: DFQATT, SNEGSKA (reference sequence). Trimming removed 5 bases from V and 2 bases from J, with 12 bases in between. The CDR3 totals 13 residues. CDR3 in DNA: TGCAGTGCTCCCCCCAGGGTTAACACTGAAGCTTTCTTT. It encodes CSAPPRVNTEAFF.

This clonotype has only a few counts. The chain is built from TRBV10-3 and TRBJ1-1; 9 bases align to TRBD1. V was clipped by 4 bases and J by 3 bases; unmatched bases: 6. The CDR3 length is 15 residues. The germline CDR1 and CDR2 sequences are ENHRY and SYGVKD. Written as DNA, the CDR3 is TGTGCCATCAGTGGGCGACAGGGGGGGGACACTGAAGCTTTCTTT. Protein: CAISGRQGGDTEAFF.

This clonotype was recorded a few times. The CDR3 protein is CASYNPGQGLYGYTF. Written as DNA, the CDR3 is TGTGCCAGCTATAATCCGGGACAGGGCCTTTATGGCTACACCTTC. The rearrangement uses TRBV18 and TRBJ1-2; 9 bases are shared with TRBD1. This CDR3 spans 15 amino acids. J gave up 5 bases and V 7 bases, and 11 bases lay outside the gene matches. Germline V gives CDR1 KGHSH, CDR2 LQKENI.

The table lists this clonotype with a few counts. The chain's CDR3 is CSAGWETQYF. The CDR3 region has the DNA TGCAGTGCTGGATGGGAGACCCAGTACTTC. The rearrangement links TRBV20-1 to TRBJ2-5; D unclear. CDR3 length equals 10 residues. Trimming removed 5 bases at V and 5 bases at J, with 6 bases between. Looked up from germline, CDR1 is DFQATT and CDR2 is SNEGSKA (reference sequence).

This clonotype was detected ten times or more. The CDR3 spells CAISDAYEQYF. The CDR3 DNA follows: TGTGCCATCAGTGACGCCTACGAGCAGTACTTC. This sequence joins TRBV10-3 and TRBJ2-7; D gene unclear. This CDR3 comprises 11 residues. CDR1 and CDR2 (germline): ENHRY, SYGVKD. V lost 3 bases, J lost 2 bases, and 2 bases lay in between.

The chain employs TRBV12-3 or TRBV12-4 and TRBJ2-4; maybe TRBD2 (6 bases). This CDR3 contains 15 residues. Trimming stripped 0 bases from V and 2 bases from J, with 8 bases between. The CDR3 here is CASSLAGLTKNIQYF. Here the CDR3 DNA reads TGTGCCAGCAGTTTAGCGGGACTCACCAAAAACATTCAGTACTTC.

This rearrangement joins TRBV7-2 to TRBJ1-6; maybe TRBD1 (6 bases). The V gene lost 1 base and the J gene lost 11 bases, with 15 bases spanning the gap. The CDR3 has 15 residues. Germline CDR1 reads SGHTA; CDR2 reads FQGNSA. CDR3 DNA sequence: TGTGCCAGCAGCTTAGGTGCAGGGGAATATGCACCCCTCCACTTT. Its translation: CASSLGAGEYAPLHF.

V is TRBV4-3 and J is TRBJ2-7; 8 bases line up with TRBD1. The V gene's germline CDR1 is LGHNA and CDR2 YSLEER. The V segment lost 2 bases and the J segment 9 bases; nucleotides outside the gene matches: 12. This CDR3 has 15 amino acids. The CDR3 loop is CASSQWGRGRQVQYF. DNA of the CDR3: TGCGCCAGCAGCCAATGGGGCAGGGGGCGTCAAGTGCAGTACTTC.

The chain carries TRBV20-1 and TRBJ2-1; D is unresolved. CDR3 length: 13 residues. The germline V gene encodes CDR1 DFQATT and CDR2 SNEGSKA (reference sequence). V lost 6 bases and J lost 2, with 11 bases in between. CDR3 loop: CSAPSYTYNEQFF. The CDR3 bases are TGCAGTGCGCCGTCTTATACCTACAATGAGCAGTTCTTC.

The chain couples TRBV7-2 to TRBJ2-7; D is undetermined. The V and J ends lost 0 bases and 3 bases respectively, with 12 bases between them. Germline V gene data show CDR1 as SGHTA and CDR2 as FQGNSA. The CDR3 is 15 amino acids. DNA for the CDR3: TGTGCCAGCAGCTTAGCGCATGTCCTTAGCTACGAGCAGTACTTC. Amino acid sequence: CASSLAHVLSYEQYF.

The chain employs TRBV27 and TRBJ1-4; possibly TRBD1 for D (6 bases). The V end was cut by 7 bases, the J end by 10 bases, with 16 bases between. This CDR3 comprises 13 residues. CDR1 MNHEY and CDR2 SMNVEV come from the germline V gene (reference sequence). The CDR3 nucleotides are TGTGCCAGCACCGGGACATTCGGTGGAAAACTGTTTTTT. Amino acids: CASTGTFGGKLFF.

CDR3 in amino acids: CASSYGRGNEQYF. In DNA, the CDR3 is TGCGCCAGCAGCTATGGAAGGGGCAACGAGCAGTACTTC. V gene TRBV4-3 combines with J gene TRBJ2-7, with D possibly being TRBD1 (5 bases). The CDR3 is 13 amino acids. The germline V and J ends were trimmed by 5 bases and 5 bases, with 13 bases remaining between them. Looked up from germline, CDR1 is LGHNA and CDR2 is YSLEER.

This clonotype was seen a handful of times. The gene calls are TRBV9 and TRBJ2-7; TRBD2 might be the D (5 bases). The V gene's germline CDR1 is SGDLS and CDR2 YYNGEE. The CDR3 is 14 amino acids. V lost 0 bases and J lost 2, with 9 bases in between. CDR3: CASSVDEGPYEQYF. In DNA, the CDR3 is TGTGCCAGCAGCGTAGATGAGGGTCCCTACGAGCAGTACTTC.

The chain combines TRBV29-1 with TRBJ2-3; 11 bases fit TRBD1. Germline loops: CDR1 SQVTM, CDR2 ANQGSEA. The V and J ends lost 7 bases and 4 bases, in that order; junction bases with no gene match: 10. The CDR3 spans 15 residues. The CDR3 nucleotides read TGCAGCGGGACAGGGGGCTTAGCGTCGGCAGATACGCAGTATTTT. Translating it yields CSGTGGLASADTQYF.

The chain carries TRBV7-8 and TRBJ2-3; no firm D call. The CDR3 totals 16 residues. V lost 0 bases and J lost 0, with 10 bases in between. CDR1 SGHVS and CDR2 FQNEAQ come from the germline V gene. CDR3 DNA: TGTGCCAGCAGCTTAGCGATGTTCACTAGCACAGATACGCAGTATTTT. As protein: CASSLAMFTSTDTQYF.

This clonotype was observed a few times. Here the CDR3 DNA reads TGCGCCAGCAGTCCAGGGTTGACCACTGAAGCTTTCTTT. This translates into CASSPGLTTEAFF. V and J are TRBV10-1 and TRBJ1-1, with a weak D call TRBD1 (5 bases). The CDR3 has 13 residues. With 5 bases removed from V and 4 bases from J, the gap between germline ends came to 11 bases. CDR1 WNHNN and CDR2 SYGVQD come from the germline V gene (reference sequence).

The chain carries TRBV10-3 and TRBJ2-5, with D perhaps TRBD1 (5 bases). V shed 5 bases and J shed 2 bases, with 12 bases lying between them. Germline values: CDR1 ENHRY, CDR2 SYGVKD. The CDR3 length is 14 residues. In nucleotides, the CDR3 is TGTGCCATCAGTAGTACAGGTCCTCAAGAGACCCAGTACTTC. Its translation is CAISSTGPQETQYF.

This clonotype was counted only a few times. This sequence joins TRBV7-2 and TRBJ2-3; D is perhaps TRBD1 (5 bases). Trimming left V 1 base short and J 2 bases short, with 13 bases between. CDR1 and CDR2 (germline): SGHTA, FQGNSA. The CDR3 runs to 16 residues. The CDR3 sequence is CASSLDPRGHTDTQYF. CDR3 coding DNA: TGTGCCAGCAGCTTAGACCCTAGGGGTCACACAGATACGCAGTATTTT.

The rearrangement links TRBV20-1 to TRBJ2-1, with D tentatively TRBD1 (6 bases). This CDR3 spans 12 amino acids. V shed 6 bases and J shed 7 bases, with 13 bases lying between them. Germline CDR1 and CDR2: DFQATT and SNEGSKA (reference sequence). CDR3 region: CSAGNRVNEQFF. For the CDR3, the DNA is TGCAGTGCGGGCAACAGGGTAAATGAGCAGTTCTTC.

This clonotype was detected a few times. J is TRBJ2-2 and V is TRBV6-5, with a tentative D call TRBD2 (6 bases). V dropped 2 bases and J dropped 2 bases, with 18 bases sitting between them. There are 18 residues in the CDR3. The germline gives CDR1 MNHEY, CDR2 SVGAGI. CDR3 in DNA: TGTGCCAGCAGTTACCGGAGGGCCGGGACGGCAAACACCGGGGAGCTGTTTTTT. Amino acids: CASSYRRAGTANTGELFF.

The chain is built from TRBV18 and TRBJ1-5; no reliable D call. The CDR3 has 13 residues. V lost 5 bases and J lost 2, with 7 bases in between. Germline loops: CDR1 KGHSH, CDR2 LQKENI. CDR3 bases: TGTGCCAGCTCAGACCAGGGCAATCAGCCCCAGCATTTT. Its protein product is CASSDQGNQPQHF.